Presented here are 23 T cell receptor beta chains from one specimen sequenced in a study of T cell repertoires in cytomegalovirus infection (dated by TCRdb to about 2019). The sample was run on an Illumina HiSeq 1500. The public reads were run again by TCRdb, first through fastp at Q25 and then through MiXCR, and only productive beta chains were kept. For every CDR3 protein sequence, its rows merge into one entry that carries the most common genes and DNA. This sample comprises around 94,000 distinct CDR3 sequences, 16% of them detected only once. The ten largest clones add up to less than 10% of the sample. The sequenced sample was PBMCs. The receptors stem from a human donor in good health (CMV status not recorded). Some clones in this sample may be carry-over from other donors' samples.

This clonotype was detected ten times or more. V is TRBV7-2 and J is TRBJ2-2; D gene uncertain. V was pared by 0 bases and J by 8 bases, with 10 bases between. The CDR3 is made up of 14 amino acids. Germline V gene lookup returns CDR1 SGHTA and CDR2 FQGNSA. The CDR3 DNA is TGTGCCAGCAGCTTAGCAGGGCTGATGGGGGAGCTGTTTTTT. Translated, it gives CASSLAGLMGELFF. The variable domain in full, with the rest retrieved from reference TRBV7-2 and TRBJ2-2, is GAGVSQSPSNKVTEKGKDVELRCDPISGHTALYWYRQSLGQGLEFLIYFQGNSAPDKSGLPSDRFSAERTGGSVSTLTIQRTQQEDSAVYLCASSLAGLMGELFFGEGSRLTVL.

The V and J genes are TRBV7-8 and TRBJ1-1; 10 bases agree with TRBD1. The V gene end was trimmed by 4 bases and the J gene end by 5 bases; junction bases not matched to a gene: 34. The CDR3 contains 24 residues. Germline V gene sequence: CDR1 SGHVS, CDR2 FQNEAQ. CDR3: CASSSKRISGRRQGAEVGGTEAFF. The DNA of the CDR3 is TGTGCCAGCAGCTCAAAGCGTATTTCCGGTCGGCGACAGGGGGCCGAGGTGGGAGGGACTGAAGCTTTCTTT. Combining the CDR3 with reference TRBV7-8 and TRBJ1-1 gives the whole variable domain GAGVSQSPRYKVAKRGQDVALRCDPISGHVSLFWYQQALGQGPEFLTYFQNEAQLDKSGLPSDRFFAERPEGSVSTLKIQRTQQEDSAVYLCASSSKRISGRRQGAEVGGTEAFFGQGTRLTVV.

Sample share makes this clonotype medium-sized. The genes are TRBV7-2 and TRBJ1-6, with D perhaps TRBD1 (5 bases). The CDR3 has 15 amino acids. With 3 bases removed from V and 5 bases from J, the gap between germline ends came to 11 bases. CDR1 and CDR2 (germline): SGHTA, FQGNSA. The CDR3 coding sequence is TGTGCCAGCAGCTTTCAGGGTGCGAATAATTCACCCCTCCACTTT. Protein sequence: CASSFQGANNSPLHF.

A remark on this clonotype: A read error may explain this, as a much larger clone is one base away. V gene TRBV5-6 combines with J gene TRBJ2-1, with 9 bases fitting TRBD2. This CDR3 contains 17 residues. Looked up from germline, CDR1 is SGHDT and CDR2 is YYEEEE. For the CDR3, the DNA is TGTGTCAGCAGCTTTCTCGCGATAGCGGGGGTCTACAATGAGCAGTTCTTC. It translates to CVSSFLAIAGVYNEQFF.

This clonotype was seen at least ten times. The V call is TRBV5-6, the J call TRBJ1-2, with D perhaps TRBD1 (5 bases). This CDR3 has 13 amino acids. The germline V and J ends were trimmed by 4 bases and 8 bases, with 15 bases remaining between them. Per germline, CDR1 SGHDT and CDR2 YYEEEE. The CDR3 reads CASSHGGVEGYTF. The CDR3 nucleotides are TGTGCCAGCAGCCATGGGGGAGTGGAGGGCTACACCTTC.

This clonotype was detected only a few times. This rearrangement joins TRBV6-2 or TRBV6-3 to TRBJ2-5; TRBD2 aligns across 9 bases. After removal of 7 bases from V and 6 bases from J, the junction contained 12 bases not matched to a gene. Germline V gene sequence: CDR1 MNHEY, CDR2 SVGEGT. The CDR3 covers 15 residues. CDR3 DNA sequence: TGTGCCAGCACCTCGGGCGGGGGGGTTTGGAAGACCCAGTACTTC. Encoded protein: CASTSGGGVWKTQYF.

This clonotype turned up a few times. In DNA, the CDR3 is TGTGCCAGCTATCGGGGACAGGGTCAGCCCCAGCATTTT. As protein: CASYRGQGQPQHF. The rearrangement joins TRBV2 to TRBJ1-5, with 9 nucleotides matching TRBD1. Per germline, CDR1 SNHLY and CDR2 FYNNEI. The CDR3 is made up of 13 amino acids. The V and J ends lost 8 bases and 6 bases, in that order; junction bases with no gene match: 5.

As for this clonotype: Possible read error: a much larger clone is one base away. V usage is TRBV12-3 or TRBV12-4 and J usage is TRBJ1-1; TRBD1 agrees at 7 bases. The ends lost 7 bases at V and 5 bases at J; junction bases unmatched: 16. The CDR3 consists of 16 residues. CDR3 sequence: CASTQRGQVTSTEAFF. Here the CDR3 DNA reads TGTGCCAGCACCCAGCGAGGACAGGTAACGTCAACTGAAGCTTTCTTT.

Ten or more counts support this clonotype. This chain joins TRBV4-2 and TRBJ1-3, with unresolved D. There are 15 residues in the CDR3. The germline V gene has CDR1 LGHNA and CDR2 YNFKEQ. Trimming took 4 bases from V and 0 from J, leaving 10 bases between them. The chain's CDR3 is CASSPGPFSGNTIYF. CDR3 nucleotides: TGTGCCAGCAGCCCTGGGCCTTTCTCTGGAAACACCATATATTTT.

The genes are TRBV28 and TRBJ1-5, with a possible D match to TRBD1 (6 bases). This CDR3 spans 15 amino acids. The ends were cut back, 5 bases at V and 5 bases at J, with 16 bases in the middle. The germline V gene encodes CDR1 MDHEN and CDR2 SYDVKM. This chain's CDR3 is CASSQGRTKHQPQHF. CDR3 sequence (DNA): TGTGCCAGCAGTCAGGGGCGAACTAAACATCAGCCCCAGCATTTT.

This clonotype has at least ten counts. The genes are TRBV7-3 and TRBJ2-1, with D uncertain. This CDR3 comprises 15 residues. Trimming pared 2 bases from V and 0 bases from J, leaving 8 bases between. CDR1 SGHTA and CDR2 FQGTGA come from the germline V gene. For the CDR3, the DNA is TGTGCCAGCAGCTTAGACCCAAGCTCCTACAATGAGCAGTTCTTC. This codes for CASSLDPSSYNEQFF.

This clonotype was seen many times. This chain connects TRBV7-2 to TRBJ2-1; no reliable D call. The CDR3 runs 13 residues. Germline V lookup: CDR1 SGHTA, CDR2 FQGNSA. With 3 bases removed from V and 4 bases from J, the gap between germline ends came to 7 bases. The CDR3 DNA is TGTGCCAGCAGCTTCACCCCATACAATGAGCAGTTCTTC. Translation: CASSFTPYNEQFF.

In its sample, this clonotype was seen a few times. This rearrangement joins TRBV20-1 to TRBJ2-3, with D maybe TRBD1 (5 bases). V was trimmed by 0 bases and J by 3 bases, leaving 7 bases between them. CDR3 size: 13 residues. The germline CDR1 and CDR2 sequences are DFQATT and SNEGSKA (reference sequence). The CDR3 DNA sequence: TGCAGTGCTAGAGATCAGGGAACAGATACGCAGTATTTT. This translates into CSARDQGTDTQYF.

The chain couples TRBV12-3 or TRBV12-4 to TRBJ1-1; D ambiguous. V was cut by 6 bases and J by 0 bases, with 11 bases left in between. This CDR3 is 14 amino acids long. In nucleotides, the CDR3 is TGTGCCAGCAGGATGGAGATCATGAACACTGAAGCTTTCTTT. Translated: CASRMEIMNTEAFF.

J is TRBJ2-7 and V is TRBV7-3; 8 positions match TRBD2. This CDR3 is 14 amino acids long. The germline V gene has CDR1 SGHTA and CDR2 FQGTGA. V shed 5 bases and J 1 base; nucleotides not matched to a gene: 4. The CDR3, as DNA: TGTGCCAGCAGCCGAGCGGGGGATTCCTACGAGCAGTACTTC. Translated: CASSRAGDSYEQYF.

The V and J genes are TRBV7-2 and TRBJ2-5, with D tentatively TRBD1 (5 bases). The CDR3 has 14 residues. CDR1 and CDR2 (germline): SGHTA, FQGNSA. V lost 3 bases, J lost 0 bases, and 8 bases lay in between. In DNA form, the CDR3 reads TGTGCCAGCAGCTTCGACAGATACCAAGAGACCCAGTACTTC. Residues: CASSFDRYQETQYF.

This clonotype was observed at least ten times. The chain carries TRBV11-1 and TRBJ1-1; possibly TRBD1 for D (6 bases). Germline V gene sequence: CDR1 SGHAT, CDR2 FQDESV (reference sequence). The CDR3 consists of 16 residues. The V gene lost 2 bases and the J gene lost 0 bases, with 13 bases spanning the gap. CDR3 coding DNA: TGTGCCAGCAGCTTATACCAGGGGAAGGTGAACACTGAAGCTTTCTTT. Translated: CASSLYQGKVNTEAFF.

This clonotype was detected only a few times. The rearrangement joins TRBV25-1 to TRBJ2-1; no definite D call. The CDR3 length is 14 residues. Germline lookup yields CDR1 MGHDK and CDR2 SYGVNS. The V and J ends lost 2 bases and 9 bases respectively, with 14 bases between them. The CDR3 DNA is TGTGCCAGCAGTGAAAGAGGAGAGAGTATTGAGCAGTTCTTC. Its protein product is CASSERGESIEQFF.

This clonotype was seen only a few times. The chain has TRBV30 and TRBJ2-4, with D unclear. Germline V CDR1 and CDR2: GTSNPN, SVGIG (reference sequence). Deletions cut 4 bases from V and 5 bases from J, with 6 bases between. The CDR3 is made up of 11 amino acids. CDR3 sequence (DNA): TGTGCCTGGATGGGCGAAAACATTCAGTACTTC. This codes for CAWMGENIQYF. Using reference TRBV30 and TRBJ2-4 for the parts outside the CDR3, the full variable domain is SQTIHQWPATLVQPVGSPLSLECTVEGTSNPNLYWYRQAAGRGLQLLFYSVGIGQISSEVPQNLSASRPQDRQFILSSKKLLLSDSGFYLCAWMGENIQYFGAGTRLSVL.

This clonotype was recorded at least ten times. The rearrangement joins TRBV4-3 to TRBJ2-1, with TRBD2 matching 11 bases. Trimming at V came to 0 bases and at J to 12 bases, leaving 4 bases not matched to a gene. CDR1 and CDR2 (germline): LGHNA, YSLEER. This CDR3 is built from 14 residues. Written as DNA, the CDR3 is TGCGCCAGCAGCCAAGATCTAGCGGGGGGCTGGCAGTTCTTC. This translates into CASSQDLAGGWQFF.

A note on this clonotype: This could be a read error, since a much larger clone is one nucleotide away. As DNA, the CDR3 is TGTGCCAGCAGCTTGGCAGCCTTCACAGATACGCAGCATTTT. It yields the protein CASSLAAFTDTQHF. The genes are TRBV7-2 and TRBJ2-3; unclear D gene. The J call may be incorrect, as the DNA end agrees better with TRBJ1-5. Per germline, CDR1 SGHTA and CDR2 FQGNSA. There are 14 residues in the CDR3.

This clonotype was seen only a few times. The genes are TRBV10-3 and TRBJ1-5; 9 nucleotides agree with TRBD1. Looked up from germline, CDR1 is ENHRY and CDR2 is SYGVKD. V was clipped by 6 bases and J by 6 bases; unmatched bases: 6. This CDR3 contains 14 residues. The CDR3 protein is CAISEGTGIQPQHF. In nucleotides, the CDR3 is TGTGCCATCAGCGAGGGGACAGGGATTCAGCCCCAGCATTTT.

This clonotype was picked up a small number of times. The V call is TRBV7-9, the J call TRBJ2-1; the match to TRBD1 covers 9 bases. Germline trimming cut 4 bases from V and 7 bases from J; bases unmatched to any gene: 8. Germline V gene data show CDR1 as SEHNR and CDR2 as FQNEAQ (reference sequence). The CDR3 is 15 residues long. In nucleotides, the CDR3 is TGTGCCAGCAGCTACGGGGGACAGGGAGTTAATGAGCAGTTCTTC. It yields the protein CASSYGGQGVNEQFF.